One sample yielded the 18 T cell receptor beta chains listed below, sequenced in a study of T cells in Graves' hyperthyroidism and ophthalmopathy. The TCR beta CDR3 regions underwent amplification using RNA transcripts as the source. Initially, a first-round RT-PCR of the TCR CDR3 employed the HTBI primer set. Each CDR3 protein gets one entry after TCRdb re-called the multiplex PCR reads with MiXCR. The sample carries about 420,000 distinct CDR3 sequences, around a sixth recorded once. Sequenced: blood. These receptors originate from a woman aged 18-29 years with Graves' hyperthyroidism.

This clonotype was seen repeatedly, ten times or more. This chain uses TRBV19 with TRBJ2-3; a possible D gene is TRBD2 (5 bases). The CDR3 has 13 residues. The germline gives CDR1 LNHDA, CDR2 SQIVND (reference sequence). V shed 3 bases and J shed 2 bases, with 6 bases lying between them. The DNA of the CDR3 is TGTGCCAGTAGTATGAGGGACACAGATACGCAGTATTTT. It specifies CASSMRDTDTQYF.

This clonotype was seen a handful of times. The J gene is TRBJ1-6, the V gene TRBV6-1, with D perhaps TRBD1 (6 bases). Per the germline V gene, CDR1 is MNHNS and CDR2 is SASEGT. The V gene lost 7 bases and the J gene lost 3 bases, with 10 bases spanning the gap. CDR3 length equals 14 residues. CDR3 in amino acids: CASTGGLYNSPLHF. CDR3 in DNA: TGTGCCAGCACGGGGGGGCTCTATAATTCACCCCTCCACTTT.

This clonotype occurred many times. V usage is TRBV4-1 and J usage is TRBJ1-2; D ambiguous. The CDR3 spans 15 residues. Germline CDR1 and CDR2: MGHRA and YSYEKL. Trimming pared 1 base from V and 7 bases from J, leaving 16 bases between. This CDR3 is CASSQGAGRRSGYTF. CDR3 nucleotide sequence: TGCGCCAGCAGCCAAGGAGCAGGAAGAAGATCTGGCTACACCTTC.

This clonotype came up a few times. The rearrangement uses TRBV6-1 and TRBJ2-7; TRBD2 matches at 7 bases. The CDR3 covers 13 residues. CDR1 is MNHNS and CDR2 is SASEGT in the germline V gene. J was trimmed by 4 bases and V by 3 bases; bases with no gene match: 3. CDR3 in amino acids: CASSDSSGYEQYF. In nucleotides, the CDR3 is TGTGCCAGCAGTGACTCTAGCGGATACGAGCAGTACTTC.

This clonotype was found a few times. The V and J genes are TRBV5-1 and TRBJ1-2; weak D call: TRBD1 (5 bases). Deletions cut 0 bases from V and 6 bases from J, with 12 bases between. The length of the CDR3 is 14 residues. CDR1 is SGHRS, CDR2 YFSETQ, per germline. DNA for the CDR3: TGCGCCAGCAGCTTGGAAGGCTTCAGGGATGGCTACACCTTC. Translated, it gives CASSLEGFRDGYTF.

This clonotype was counted many times. The rearrangement links TRBV20-1 to TRBJ1-2, with D unclear. V lost 1 base to trimming and J lost 10 bases, with 16 bases between them. The germline V gene has CDR1 DFQATT and CDR2 SNEGSKA (reference sequence). CDR3 length equals 13 residues. The CDR3 bases are TGCAGTGCTAGAGCCGGAATCCTGATTGACTACACCTTC. This sequence encodes CSARAGILIDYTF.

This clonotype was counted ten times or more. V usage is TRBV20-1 and J usage is TRBJ1-5, with a tentative D call TRBD1 (6 bases). Germline V lookup: CDR1 DFQATT, CDR2 SNEGSKA (reference sequence). This CDR3 contains 12 residues. Trimming left V 4 bases short and J 4 bases short, with 8 bases between. This CDR3 is CSATTGNQPQHF. CDR3 nucleotide sequence: TGCAGTGCTACAACAGGGAATCAGCCCCAGCATTTT.

This clonotype was seen at least ten times. This chain uses TRBV4-1 with TRBJ1-5; 7 bases match TRBD1. The CDR3 spans 17 residues. Trimming took 4 bases from V and 0 from J; bases not matched to a gene: 9. The germline gives CDR1 MGHRA, CDR2 YSYEKL. The CDR3 here is CASSLADRPYSNQPQHF. CDR3 sequence (DNA): TGCGCCAGCAGCCTAGCGGACAGGCCTTATAGCAATCAGCCCCAGCATTTT.

This clonotype was seen repeatedly, ten times or more. The chain couples TRBV2 to TRBJ2-7; 8 bases are a match to TRBD1. The ends lost 3 bases at V and 5 bases at J; junction bases unmatched: 6. This CDR3 region has 14 residues. Per germline, CDR1 SNHLY and CDR2 FYNNEI. CDR3 residues: CASSEFRGRHEQYF. The DNA for the CDR3 is TGTGCCAGCAGTGAGTTCAGGGGGCGGCACGAGCAGTACTTC.

This clonotype was observed many times. This sequence joins TRBV20-1 and TRBJ2-1; 7 positions match TRBD2. Germline V gene data show CDR1 as DFQATT and CDR2 as SNEGSKA (reference sequence). Losses at the gene ends were 1 base for V and 8 bases for J; bases not matched to a gene: 8. This CDR3 spans 14 amino acids. The DNA for the CDR3 is TGCAGTGCTAGAGCGGGCGGGAGTGGCGATGAGCAGTTCTTC. This codes for CSARAGGSGDEQFF.

In this sample, this clonotype turned up many times. The genes are TRBV7-3 and TRBJ2-5; D is possibly TRBD1 (5 bases). V dropped 5 bases and J dropped 7 bases, with 14 bases sitting between them. Germline V gene data show CDR1 as SGHTA and CDR2 as FQGTGA. The CDR3 consists of 13 residues. The CDR3 sequence is CASSTGLTGTQYF. CDR3 DNA sequence: TGTGCCAGCAGCACCGGGCTCACAGGGACCCAGTACTTC.

The chain recombines TRBV12-3 or TRBV12-4 with TRBJ1-1; TRBD1 matches at 7 bases. This CDR3 spans 14 amino acids. With 6 bases clipped from V and 0 bases from J, the junction kept 4 bases outside the gene matches. The CDR3 DNA is TGTGCCAGCAGAAGGGACAGAATGAACACTGAAGCTTTCTTT. This codes for CASRRDRMNTEAFF.

This clonotype was seen repeatedly, ten times or more. The CDR3 here is CSAATGFSEAFF. The CDR3 coding sequence is TGCAGTGCTGCCACAGGATTCTCTGAAGCTTTCTTT. The chain is built from TRBV20-1 and TRBJ1-1; D is possibly TRBD1 (5 bases). Trimming shortened V by 5 bases and J by 6 bases, and 13 bases separated the two germline ends. CDR3 length: 12 residues. Germline V gives CDR1 DFQATT, CDR2 SNEGSKA (reference sequence).

Ten or more counts support this clonotype. This sequence joins TRBV2 and TRBJ2-7; 9 positions match TRBD1. CDR3 length equals 13 residues. The germline V gene encodes CDR1 SNHLY and CDR2 FYNNEI. V dropped 6 bases and J dropped 4; count of bases not matched to a gene: 4. The CDR3 region has the DNA TGTGCCAGCAGAGTGGGACAGGGATACGAGCAGTACTTC. Translated, it gives CASRVGQGYEQYF.

Turning to this clonotype: One base away lies a much larger clone, so this may be a sequencing read error. This chain uses TRBV12-3 or TRBV12-4 with TRBJ1-1; D gene uncertain. Trimming pared 3 bases from V and 4 bases from J, leaving 9 bases between. The CDR3 is made up of 13 amino acids. This chain's CDR3 is CASSFVASTEAFF. The CDR3 region has the DNA TGTGCCAGCAGTTTCGTGGCGAGCACTGAAGCTTTCTTT.

This sequence joins TRBV12-3 or TRBV12-4 and TRBJ2-6; 8 bases fit TRBD1. This CDR3 is 18 amino acids long. V lost 3 bases to trimming and J lost 0 bases; unmatched junction nucleotides: 7. The CDR3 reads CASSFSDRDPSGANVLTF. As DNA, the CDR3 is TGTGCCAGCAGTTTTTCGGACAGGGACCCCTCTGGGGCCAACGTCCTGACTTTC.

This clonotype came up many times. The gene calls are TRBV10-3 and TRBJ2-7, with D tentatively TRBD1 (6 bases). Germline assignment: CDR1 ENHRY and CDR2 SYGVKD. Trimming left V 1 base short and J 3 bases short, with 10 bases between. The CDR3 has 14 residues. The CDR3, as DNA: TGTGCCATCAGTGAGTGGCAGGGGTTCTACGAGCAGTACTTC. Its protein is CAISEWQGFYEQYF.

This clonotype was observed at least ten times. This chain links TRBV7-6 with TRBJ2-7; TRBD2 aligns across 7 bases. The CDR3 runs to 12 residues. Trimming cost V 5 bases and J 5 bases; bases outside gene matches: 3. Germline V gives CDR1 SGHVS, CDR2 FNYEAQ. This chain's CDR3 is CASSTLADEQYF. The CDR3 region has the DNA TGTGCCAGCAGCACTCTAGCGGACGAGCAGTACTTC.